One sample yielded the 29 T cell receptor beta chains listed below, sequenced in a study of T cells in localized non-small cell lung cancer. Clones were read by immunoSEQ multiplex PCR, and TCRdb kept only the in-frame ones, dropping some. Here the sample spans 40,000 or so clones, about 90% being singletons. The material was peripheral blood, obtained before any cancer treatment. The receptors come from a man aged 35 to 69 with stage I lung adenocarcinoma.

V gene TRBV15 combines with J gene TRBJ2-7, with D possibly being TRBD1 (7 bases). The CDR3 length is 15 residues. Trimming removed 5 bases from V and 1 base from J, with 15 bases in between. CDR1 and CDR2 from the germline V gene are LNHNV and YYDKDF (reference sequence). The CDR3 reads CATSGGGTVSYEQYF. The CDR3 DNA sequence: TGTGCCACCAGCGGAGGGGGCACAGTTTCCTACGAGCAGTACTTC.

The CDR3 DNA reads TGTGCCAGTAACGGACGCACAGATACGCAGTATTTT. Translation gives CASNGRTDTQYF. The gene calls are TRBV19 and TRBJ2-3; unclear D gene. Trimming removed 7 bases at V and 1 base at J, with 6 bases between. CDR3 size: 12 residues. CDR1 is LNHDA, CDR2 SQIVND, per germline (reference sequence).

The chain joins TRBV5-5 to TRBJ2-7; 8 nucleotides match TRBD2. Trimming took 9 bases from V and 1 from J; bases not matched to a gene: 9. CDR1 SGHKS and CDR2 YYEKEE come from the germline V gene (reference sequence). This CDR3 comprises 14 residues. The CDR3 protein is CATAAGLGSYEQYF. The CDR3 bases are TGTGCCACCGCGGCGGGACTAGGATCCTACGAGCAGTACTTC.

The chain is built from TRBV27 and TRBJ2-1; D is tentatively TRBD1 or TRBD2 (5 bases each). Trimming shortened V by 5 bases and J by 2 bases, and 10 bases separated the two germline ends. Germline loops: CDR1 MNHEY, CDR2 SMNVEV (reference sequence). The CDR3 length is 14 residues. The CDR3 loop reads CASSPGRTYNEQFF. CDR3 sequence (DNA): TGTGCCAGCAGTCCGGGACGGACCTACAATGAGCAGTTCTTC.

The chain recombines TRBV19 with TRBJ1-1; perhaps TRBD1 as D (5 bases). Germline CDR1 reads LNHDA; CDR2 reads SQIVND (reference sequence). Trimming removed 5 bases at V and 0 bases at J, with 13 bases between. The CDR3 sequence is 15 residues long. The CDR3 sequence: CASSPLGTVNTEAFF. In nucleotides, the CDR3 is TGTGCCAGTAGTCCTCTCGGGACGGTGAACACTGAAGCTTTCTTT.

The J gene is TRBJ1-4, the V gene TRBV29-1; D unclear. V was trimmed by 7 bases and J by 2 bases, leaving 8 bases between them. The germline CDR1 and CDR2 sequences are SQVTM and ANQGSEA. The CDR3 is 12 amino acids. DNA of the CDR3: TGCAGCGCTGGGGTGACTAATGAAAAACTGTTTTTT. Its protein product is CSAGVTNEKLFF. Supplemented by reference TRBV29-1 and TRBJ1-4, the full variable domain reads SAVISQKPSRDICQRGTSLTIQCQVDSQVTMMFWYRQQPGQSLTLIATANQGSEATYESGFVIDKFPISRPNLTFSTLTVSNMSPEDSSIYLCSAGVTNEKLFFGSGTQLSVL.

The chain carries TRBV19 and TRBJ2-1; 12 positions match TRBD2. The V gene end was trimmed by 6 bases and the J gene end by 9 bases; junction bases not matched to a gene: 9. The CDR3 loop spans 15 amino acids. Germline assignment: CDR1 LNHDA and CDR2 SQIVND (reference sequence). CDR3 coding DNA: TGTGCCAGTAGATTCACTAGCGGGAGGAGGGGTGAGCAGTTCTTC. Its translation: CASRFTSGRRGEQFF.

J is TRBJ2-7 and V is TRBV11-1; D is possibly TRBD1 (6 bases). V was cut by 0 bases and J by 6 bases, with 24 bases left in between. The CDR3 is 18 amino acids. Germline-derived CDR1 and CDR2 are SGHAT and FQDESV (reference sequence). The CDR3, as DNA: TGTGCCAGCAGCTTAGCGTGGGGAGACAGGACCCCTCACCCCGAGCAGTACTTC. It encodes CASSLAWGDRTPHPEQYF. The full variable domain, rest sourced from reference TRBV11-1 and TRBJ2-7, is EAEVAQSPRYKITEKSQAVAFWCDPISGHATLYWYRQILGQGPELLVQFQDESVVDDSQLPKDRFSAERLKGVDSTLKIQPAELGDSAMYLCASSLAWGDRTPHPEQYFGPGTRLTVT.

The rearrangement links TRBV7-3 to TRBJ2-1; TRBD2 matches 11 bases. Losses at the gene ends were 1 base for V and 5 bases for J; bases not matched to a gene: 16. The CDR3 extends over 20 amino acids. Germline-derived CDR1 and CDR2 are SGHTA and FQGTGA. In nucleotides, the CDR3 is TGTGCCAGCAGCTTAAAGGGGGTCGGGACTAGCGGACGGGGCCACAATGAGCAGTTCTTC. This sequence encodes CASSLKGVGTSGRGHNEQFF. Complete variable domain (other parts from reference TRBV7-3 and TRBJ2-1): GAGVSQTPSNKVTEKGKYVELRCDPISGHTALYWYRQSLGQGPEFLIYFQGTGAADDSGLPNDRFFAVRPEGSVSTLKIQRTERGDSAVYLCASSLKGVGTSGRGHNEQFFGPGTRLTVL.

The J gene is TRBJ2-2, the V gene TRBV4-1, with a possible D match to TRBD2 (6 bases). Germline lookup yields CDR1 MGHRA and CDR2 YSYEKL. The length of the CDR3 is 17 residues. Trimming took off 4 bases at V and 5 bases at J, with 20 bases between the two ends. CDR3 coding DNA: TGCGCCAGCAGCCCCCCCCAGGGAATTGGAGGGACCGGGGAGCTGTTTTTT. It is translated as CASSPPQGIGGTGELFF.

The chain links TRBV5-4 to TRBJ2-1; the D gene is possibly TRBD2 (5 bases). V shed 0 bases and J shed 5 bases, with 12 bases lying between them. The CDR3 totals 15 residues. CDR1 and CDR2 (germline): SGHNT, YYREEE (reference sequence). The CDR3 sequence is CASSLGLATDNEQFF. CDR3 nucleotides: TGTGCCAGCAGCTTGGGGTTAGCGACCGACAATGAGCAGTTCTTC.

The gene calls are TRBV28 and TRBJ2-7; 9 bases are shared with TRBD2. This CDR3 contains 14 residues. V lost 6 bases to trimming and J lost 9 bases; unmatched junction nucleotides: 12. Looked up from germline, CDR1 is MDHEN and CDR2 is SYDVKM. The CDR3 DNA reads TGTGCCAGCAGATCCGGGACTAGCCGCCCCCTGCAGTACTTC. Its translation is CASRSGTSRPLQYF.

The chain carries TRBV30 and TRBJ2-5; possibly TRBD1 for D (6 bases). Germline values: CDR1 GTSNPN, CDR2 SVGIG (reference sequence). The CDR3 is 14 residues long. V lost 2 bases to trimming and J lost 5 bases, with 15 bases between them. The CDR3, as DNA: TGTGCCTGGAGTTCTGACAGGTTGGGGGAGACCCAGTACTTC. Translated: CAWSSDRLGETQYF.

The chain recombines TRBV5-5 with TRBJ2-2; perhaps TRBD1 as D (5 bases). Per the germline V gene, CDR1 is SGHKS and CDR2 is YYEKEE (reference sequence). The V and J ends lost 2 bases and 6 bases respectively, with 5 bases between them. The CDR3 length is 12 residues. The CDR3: CASSFRAGELFF. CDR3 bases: TGTGCCAGCAGCTTCAGGGCCGGGGAGCTGTTTTTT.

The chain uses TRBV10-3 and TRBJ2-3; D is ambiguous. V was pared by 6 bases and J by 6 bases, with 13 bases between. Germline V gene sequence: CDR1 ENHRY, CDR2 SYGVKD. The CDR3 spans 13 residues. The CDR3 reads CAISFSYGDTQYF. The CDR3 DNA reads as TGTGCCATCAGCTTCTCTTATGGGGATACGCAGTATTTT.

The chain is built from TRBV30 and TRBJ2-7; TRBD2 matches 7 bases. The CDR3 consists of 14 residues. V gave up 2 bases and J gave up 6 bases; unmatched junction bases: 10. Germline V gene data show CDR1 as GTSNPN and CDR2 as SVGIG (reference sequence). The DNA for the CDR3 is TGTGCCTGGAGTCAGCGTGTGACTAGCAGCGAGCAGTACTTC. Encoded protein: CAWSQRVTSSEQYF.

The CDR3 reads CASSKSSYEQYF. CDR3 DNA sequence: TGTGCCAGCAGTAAAAGCTCCTACGAGCAGTACTTC. The V call is TRBV28, the J call TRBJ2-7; the D is unclear. The germline V gene encodes CDR1 MDHEN and CDR2 SYDVKM. V was pared by 5 bases and J by 0 bases, with 5 bases between. The length of the CDR3 is 12 residues. The complete variable domain, with remaining parts taken from reference TRBV28 and TRBJ2-7, reads DVKVTQSSRYLVKRTGEKVFLECVQDMDHENMFWYRQDPGLGLRLIYFSYDVKMKEKGDIPEGYSVSREKKERFSLILESASTNQTSMYLCASSKSSYEQYFGPGTRLTVT.

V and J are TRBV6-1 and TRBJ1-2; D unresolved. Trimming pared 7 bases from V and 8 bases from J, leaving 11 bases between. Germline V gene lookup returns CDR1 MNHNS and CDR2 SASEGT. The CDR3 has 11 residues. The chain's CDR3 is CASTLRGGYTF. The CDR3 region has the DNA TGTGCCAGCACGCTTAGAGGGGGCTACACCTTC.

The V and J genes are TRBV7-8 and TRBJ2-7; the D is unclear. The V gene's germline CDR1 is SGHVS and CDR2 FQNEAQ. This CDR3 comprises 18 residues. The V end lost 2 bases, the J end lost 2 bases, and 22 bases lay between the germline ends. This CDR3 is CASSLRLSDAPHPYEQYF. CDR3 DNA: TGTGCCAGCAGCTTAAGGTTAAGTGATGCTCCCCACCCCTACGAGCAGTACTTC.

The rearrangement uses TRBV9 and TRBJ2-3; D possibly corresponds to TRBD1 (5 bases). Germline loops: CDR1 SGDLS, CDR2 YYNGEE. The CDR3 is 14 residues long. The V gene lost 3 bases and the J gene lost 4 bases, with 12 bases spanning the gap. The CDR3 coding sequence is TGTGCCAGCAGCGCAAGACAGAGTCCAGATACGCAGTATTTT. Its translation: CASSARQSPDTQYF.

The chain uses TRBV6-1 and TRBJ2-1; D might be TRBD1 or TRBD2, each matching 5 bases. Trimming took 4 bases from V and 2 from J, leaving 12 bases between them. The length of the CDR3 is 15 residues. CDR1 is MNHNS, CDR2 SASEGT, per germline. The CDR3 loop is CASSGGWGPYNEQFF. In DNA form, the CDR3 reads TGTGCCAGCAGTGGTGGTTGGGGACCCTACAATGAGCAGTTCTTC.

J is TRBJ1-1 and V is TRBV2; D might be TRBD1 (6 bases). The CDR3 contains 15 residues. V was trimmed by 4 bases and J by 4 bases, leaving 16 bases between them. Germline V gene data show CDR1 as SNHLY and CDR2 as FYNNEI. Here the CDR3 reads CASSVEGGPSTEAFF. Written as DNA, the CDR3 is TGTGCCAGCAGTGTAGAGGGGGGACCCAGCACTGAAGCTTTCTTT.

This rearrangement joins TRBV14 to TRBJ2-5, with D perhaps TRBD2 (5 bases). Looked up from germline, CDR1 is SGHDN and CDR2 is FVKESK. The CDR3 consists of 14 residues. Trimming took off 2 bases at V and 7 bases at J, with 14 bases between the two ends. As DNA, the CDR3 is TGTGCCAGCAGCCAATCTCTAGCAAGTGGGACCCAGTACTTC. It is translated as CASSQSLASGTQYF. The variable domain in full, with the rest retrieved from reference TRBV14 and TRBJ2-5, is EAGVTQFPSHSVIEKGQTVTLRCDPISGHDNLYWYRRVMGKEIKFLLHFVKESKQDESGMPNNRFLAERTGGTYSTLKVQPAELEDSGVYFCASSQSLASGTQYFGPGTRLLVL.

CDR3 region: CASSLFNTEAFF. CDR3 sequence (DNA): TGTGCCAGCAGCTTATTCAACACTGAAGCTTTCTTT. The gene calls are TRBV7-2 and TRBJ1-1; unclear D gene. The V gene lost 2 bases and the J gene lost 2 bases, with 3 bases spanning the gap. From germline, CDR1 is SGHTA and CDR2 FQGNSA. The CDR3 runs to 12 residues.

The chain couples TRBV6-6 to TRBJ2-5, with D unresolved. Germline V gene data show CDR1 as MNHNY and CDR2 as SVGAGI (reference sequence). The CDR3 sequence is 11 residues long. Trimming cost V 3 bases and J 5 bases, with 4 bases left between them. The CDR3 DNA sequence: TGTGCCAGCAGTTATCATGAGACCCAGTACTTC. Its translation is CASSYHETQYF.

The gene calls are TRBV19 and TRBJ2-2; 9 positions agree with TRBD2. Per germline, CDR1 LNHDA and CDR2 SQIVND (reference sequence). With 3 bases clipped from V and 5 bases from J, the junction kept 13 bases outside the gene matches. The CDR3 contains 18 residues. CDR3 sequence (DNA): TGTGCCAGTAGTATTGGGGTGATAGCGGGAGTTTCAACCGGGGAGCTGTTTTTT. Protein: CASSIGVIAGVSTGELFF.

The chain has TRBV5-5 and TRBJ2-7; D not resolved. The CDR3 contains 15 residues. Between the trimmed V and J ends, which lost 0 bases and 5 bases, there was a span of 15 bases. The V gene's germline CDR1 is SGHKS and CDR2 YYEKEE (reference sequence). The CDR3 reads CASSLGPSGFDEQYF. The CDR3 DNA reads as TGTGCCAGCAGCTTGGGGCCGTCCGGGTTCGACGAGCAGTACTTC.

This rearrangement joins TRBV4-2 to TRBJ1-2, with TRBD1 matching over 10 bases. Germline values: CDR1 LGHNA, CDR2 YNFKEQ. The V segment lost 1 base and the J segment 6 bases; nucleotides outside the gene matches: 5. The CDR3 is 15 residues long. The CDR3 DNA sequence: TGTGCCAGCAGCCAAGCCTCCGGGACAGGGGATGGCTACACCTTC. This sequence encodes CASSQASGTGDGYTF.

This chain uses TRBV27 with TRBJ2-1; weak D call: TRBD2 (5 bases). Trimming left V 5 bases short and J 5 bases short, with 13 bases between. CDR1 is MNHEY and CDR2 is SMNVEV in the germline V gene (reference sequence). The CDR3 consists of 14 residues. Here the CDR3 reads CASSRKAEHNEQFF. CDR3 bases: TGTGCCAGCAGTCGTAAAGCGGAACACAATGAGCAGTTCTTC.